This TCR beta chain was identified in a study of T cell responses to AZD1222 COVID-19 vaccine. Study conclusions and caveats: It should be noted that donors were predominantly white British and more often female, and clonal diversity was possibly underestimated. Repertoires were obtained only post-peak T cell response.

Produced via immunoSEQ multiplex PCR; TCRdb's table is partial and in-frame only. Of about 27,000 clones listed, approximately 92% were seen once; the top ten hold approximately 8.2%. V was cut by 3 bases and J by 1 base, with 15 bases left in between. The germline CDR1 and CDR2 sequences are MDHEN and SYDVKM. The CDR3 is made up of 16 amino acids. Comments on this clone: The antigen is undetermined.

This specimen consisted of peripheral blood, obtained 28 days after the second AZD1222 dose. J is TRBJ1-1 and V is TRBV28, with a possible D match to TRBD1 (6 bases). This clonotype originated in an adult who received the AZD1222 COVID-19 vaccine. The CDR3 DNA reads TGTGCCAGCAGTTTTTCTTATGGCAGGGGGAACACTGAAGCTTTCTTT. Translating it yields CASSFSYGRGNTEAFF.